This T cell receptor (beta chain) was documented in a study of blood T cell repertoires in COVID-19. V was pared by 5 bases and J by 3 bases, with 8 bases between. The CDR3 is 13 residues long. Germline CDR1 reads KGHDR; CDR2 reads SFDVKD. Libraries were prepared by immunoSEQ multiplex PCR; TCRdb keeps only in-frame clonotypes and omits some of them. Of roughly 410,000 clones in the sample, more than 75% were seen once. The chain recombines TRBV24-1 with TRBJ2-3; tentatively, D is TRBD1 (6 bases). What was sequenced was peripheral blood. The origin of this receptor is an older woman with COVID-19, enrolled during active disease. As DNA, the CDR3 is TGTGCCACCAGTGTGGGGGCGACAGATACGCAGTATTTT. Amino acid sequence: CATSVGATDTQYF.